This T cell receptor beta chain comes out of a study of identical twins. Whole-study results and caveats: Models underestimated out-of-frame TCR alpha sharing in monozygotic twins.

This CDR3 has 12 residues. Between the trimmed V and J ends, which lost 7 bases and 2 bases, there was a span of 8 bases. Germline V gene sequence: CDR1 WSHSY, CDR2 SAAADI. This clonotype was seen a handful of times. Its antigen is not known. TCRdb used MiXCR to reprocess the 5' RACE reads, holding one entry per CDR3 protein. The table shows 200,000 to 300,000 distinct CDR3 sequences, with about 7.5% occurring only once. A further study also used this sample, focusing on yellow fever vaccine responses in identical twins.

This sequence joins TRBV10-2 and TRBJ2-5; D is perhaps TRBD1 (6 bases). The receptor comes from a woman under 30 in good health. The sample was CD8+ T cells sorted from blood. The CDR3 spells CASTDSQETQYF. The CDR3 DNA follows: TGCGCCAGCACGGACAGTCAAGAGACCCAGTACTTC.